Reported below is one TCR beta chain. As yet, its antigen is unknown. Assay: immunoSEQ multiplex PCR; the TCRdb copy retains only in-frame clones and omits some. Of roughly 1 million clones in the sample, about three quarters were seen once. Germline V gene lookup returns CDR1 MNHEY and CDR2 SMNVEV (reference sequence). The CDR3 is made up of 16 amino acids. V trimming: 6 bases; J trimming: 1 base; junction bases outside the gene matches: 9. Into CD45RA+ naive and CD45RA-negative memory subsets, the CD4+ cells were split. This sample is part of a study of shared clonotypes between healthy human individuals. The study's findings and limits: An anticipated effect of sequencing depth on clonotype sharing among donors was recognized.

The sequence derives from a man aged 18-30 years in good health. Input material: memory CD4+ T cells sorted from blood. Subset given: CD45RA-negative fraction. The J gene is TRBJ1-2, the V gene TRBV27; 9 bases fit TRBD1. CDR3 amino acids: CASSPDRGARNYGYTF. The CDR3 DNA is TGTGCCAGCAGCCCGGACAGGGGTGCACGTAACTATGGCTACACCTTC.